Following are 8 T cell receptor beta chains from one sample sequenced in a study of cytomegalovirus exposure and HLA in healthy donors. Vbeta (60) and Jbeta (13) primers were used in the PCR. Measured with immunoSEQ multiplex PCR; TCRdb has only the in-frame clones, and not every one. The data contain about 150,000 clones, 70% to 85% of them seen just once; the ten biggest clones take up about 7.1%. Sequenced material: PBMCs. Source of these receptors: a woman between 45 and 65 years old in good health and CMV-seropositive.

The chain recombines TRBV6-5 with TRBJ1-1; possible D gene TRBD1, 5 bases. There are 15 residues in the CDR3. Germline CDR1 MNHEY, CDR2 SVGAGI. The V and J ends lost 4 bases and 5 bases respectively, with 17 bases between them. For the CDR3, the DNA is TGTGCCAGCAGTTCCCCGGTGTCGGGGGAGACTGAAGCTTTCTTT. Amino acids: CASSSPVSGETEAFF.

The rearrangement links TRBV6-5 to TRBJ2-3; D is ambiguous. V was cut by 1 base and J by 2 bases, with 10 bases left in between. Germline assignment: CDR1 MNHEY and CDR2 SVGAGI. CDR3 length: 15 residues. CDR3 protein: CASSYFGDTTDTQYF. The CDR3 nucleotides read TGTGCCAGCAGTTACTTCGGAGATACCACAGATACGCAGTATTTT.

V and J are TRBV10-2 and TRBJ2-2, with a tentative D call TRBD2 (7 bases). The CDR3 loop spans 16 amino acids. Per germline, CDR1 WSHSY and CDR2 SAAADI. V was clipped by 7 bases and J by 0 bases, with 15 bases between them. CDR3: CASKGGGNANTGELFF. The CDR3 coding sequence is TGCGCCAGCAAGGGGGGGGGCAACGCGAACACCGGGGAGCTGTTTTTT.

Written as DNA, the CDR3 is TGCAGCGTCCTCTCCGGGACAGTGAACACTGAAGCTTTCTTT. The encoded protein is CSVLSGTVNTEAFF. The chain carries TRBV29-1 and TRBJ1-1; 7 bases align to TRBD1. This CDR3 comprises 14 residues. Germline trimming cut 6 bases from V and 0 bases from J; bases unmatched to any gene: 7. The germline gives CDR1 SQVTM, CDR2 ANQGSEA.

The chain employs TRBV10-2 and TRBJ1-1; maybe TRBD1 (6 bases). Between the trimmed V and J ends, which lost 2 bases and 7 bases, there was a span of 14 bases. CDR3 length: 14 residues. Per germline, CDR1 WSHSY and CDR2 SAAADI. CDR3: CASSEKEGGIEAFF. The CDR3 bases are TGCGCCAGCAGTGAGAAAGAAGGGGGTATTGAAGCTTTCTTT.

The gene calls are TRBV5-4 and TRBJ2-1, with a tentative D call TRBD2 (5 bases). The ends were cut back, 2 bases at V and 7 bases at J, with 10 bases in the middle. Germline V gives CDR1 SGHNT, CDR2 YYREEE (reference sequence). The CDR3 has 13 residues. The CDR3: CASSFVSGNEQFF. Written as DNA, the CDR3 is TGTGCCAGCAGCTTCGTGTCGGGGAATGAGCAGTTCTTC.

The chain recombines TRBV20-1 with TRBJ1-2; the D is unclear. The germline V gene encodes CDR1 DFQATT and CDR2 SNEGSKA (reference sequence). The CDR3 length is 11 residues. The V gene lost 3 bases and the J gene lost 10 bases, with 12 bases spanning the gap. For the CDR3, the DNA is TGCAGTGCTAGCTCGGTGCCTTACTACACCTTC. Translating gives CSASSVPYYTF.

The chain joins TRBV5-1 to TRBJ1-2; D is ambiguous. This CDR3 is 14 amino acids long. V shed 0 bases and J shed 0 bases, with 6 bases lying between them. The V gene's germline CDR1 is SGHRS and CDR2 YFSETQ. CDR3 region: CASSLGGSNYGYTF. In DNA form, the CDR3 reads TGCGCCAGCAGCTTGGGAGGGTCTAACTATGGCTACACCTTC.